This record concerns one T cell receptor beta chain sequence. Its cognate antigen has yet to be identified. No much larger clone exists at a distance of one base, and base qualities are not known. Whole blood was collected in K2EDTA tubes by collaborating institutions according to the institutions' own protocols. Collaborator samples were shipped for TCRbeta analysis as frozen whole blood, isolated PBMCs, or DNA extracted from either sample type. The immunoSEQ Assay, a bias-controlled multiplex PCR, was used to amplify TCRbeta CDR3 regions from genomic DNA. As for the authors' bioinformatics: The number of nucleated cells in each sample was estimated from the amplification of reference gene primers within the assay. Sequence reads were collapsed and filtered to measure the absolute abundance of every unique TCRbeta CDR3 rearrangement. Productive Simpson clonality was computed per sample as the square root of Simpson's diversity index over productive rearrangements. Entries here come from immuneACCESS through TCRdb and include only in-frame sequences with V and J called. Some clones fail to appear in such tables; in the studies checked, an unresolved V gene covers under half of the shortfall, and the cause of the remainder is unknown. That table gives V, J and clone size, and the DNA gave D and trimming. This sample lists tens of thousands of clones; 82% were detected once. More than 8% of the sample comes from the top ten.

The CDR3 goes from the cysteine to the phenylalanine over 13 residues. Of all the DNA, just the CDR3 is kept, 39 bases in frame from base 1. According to the germline V gene (reference sequence), CDR1 reads LGHDT and CDR2 reads YNNKEL. Cut back by 7 bases and 5 bases, the V and J ends lie 13 bases apart. These data are taken from a study of blood T cell repertoires in COVID-19 (dated by TCRdb to about 2020). With regard to the full study: Samples from collaborators originated in the United States, Italy and Spain and spanned both the acute and convalescent phases of COVID-19. The material from the prospective study consisted of cDNA or gDNA derived from T cells, B-cell-depleted T cells, or PBMCs. Deeply sampled blood TCRbeta repertoires from subjects exposed to, actively infected with, or recovered from COVID-19 were included in the dataset. The repertoires were released in a freely available public database intended as a resource for research on the immune response to SARS-CoV-2. The samples were drawn from the first 160 participants of the ongoing ImmuneRACE study and from roughly 1,300 subjects provided by 6 global collaborators. The sample metadata nearly always contained a de-identified subject ID, COVID-19 status, age in years and sex. Where available, HLA class I and class II types were obtained from metadata supplied by the sample provider rather than from assay-based typing. Overall results and qualifications from the work: How much clinical and demographic metadata was included differed by source and by participant, and the metadata was provided uncurated.

Sample: peripheral blood. The chain couples TRBV3-1 (or the pseudogene TRBV3-2) to TRBJ2-3, with TRBD2 as a weak D call on 7 bases. The TCR sequence derives from a woman older than 75 with acute or convalescent COVID-19. The CDR3 reads as follows: CASNRGAGDTQYF. DNA sequence: TGTGCCAGCAACCGGGGGGCGGGAGATACGCAGTATTTT.